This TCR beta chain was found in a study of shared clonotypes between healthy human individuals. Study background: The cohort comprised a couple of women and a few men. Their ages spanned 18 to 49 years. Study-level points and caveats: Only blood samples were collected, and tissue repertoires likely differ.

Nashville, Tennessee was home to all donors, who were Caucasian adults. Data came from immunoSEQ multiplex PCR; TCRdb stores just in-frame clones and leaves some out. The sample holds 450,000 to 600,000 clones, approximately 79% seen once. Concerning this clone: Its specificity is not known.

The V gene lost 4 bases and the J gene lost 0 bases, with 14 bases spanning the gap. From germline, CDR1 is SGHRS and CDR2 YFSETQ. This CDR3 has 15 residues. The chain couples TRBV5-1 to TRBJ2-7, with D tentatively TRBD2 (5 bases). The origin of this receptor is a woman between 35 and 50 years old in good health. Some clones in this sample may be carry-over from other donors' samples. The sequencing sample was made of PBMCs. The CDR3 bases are TGCGCCAGCAGCCAGGAGGCCGGGTTCTCCTACGAGCAGTACTTC. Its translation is CASSQEAGFSYEQYF.